This T cell receptor (beta chain) was obtained from a study of CD8+ T cells in alopecia areata. The V end was cut by 3 bases, the J end by 3 bases, with 9 bases between. The CDR3 is made up of 13 amino acids. Germline V gene data show CDR1 as MGHRA and CDR2 as YSYEKL. Extracted RNA was reverse transcribed, and the resulting cDNA served as sequencing template. The repertoire was sequenced with immunoSEQ multiplex PCR; TCRdb's copy has only in-frame clones and lacks some. The repertoire includes 65,000 to 95,000 clones, roughly 51% of them detected once, and 5.5% to 6.5% sits in the top ten. This chain uses TRBV4-1 with TRBJ2-7; the D is unclear. Sequencing input: NKG2D-high CD8+ T cells sorted from blood. This sequence originates from a human donor with alopecia areata. The CDR3 DNA follows: TGCGCCAGCAGCCAGCTACAGAACTACGAGCAGTACTTC. Amino acid sequence: CASSQLQNYEQYF.